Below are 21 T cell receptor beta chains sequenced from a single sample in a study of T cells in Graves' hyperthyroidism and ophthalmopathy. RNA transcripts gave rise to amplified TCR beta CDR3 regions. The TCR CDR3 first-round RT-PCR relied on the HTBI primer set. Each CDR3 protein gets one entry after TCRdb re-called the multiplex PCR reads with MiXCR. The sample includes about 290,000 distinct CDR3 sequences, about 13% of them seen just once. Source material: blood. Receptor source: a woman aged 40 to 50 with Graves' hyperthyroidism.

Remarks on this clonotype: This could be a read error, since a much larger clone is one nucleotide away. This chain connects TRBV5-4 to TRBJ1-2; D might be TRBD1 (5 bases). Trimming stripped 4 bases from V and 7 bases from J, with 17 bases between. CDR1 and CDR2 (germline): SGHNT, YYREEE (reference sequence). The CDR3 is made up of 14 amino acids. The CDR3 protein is CASSAGNSGSGYTF. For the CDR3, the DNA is TGTGCCAGCAGCGCAGGGAATAGTGGCTCTGGCTACACCTTC. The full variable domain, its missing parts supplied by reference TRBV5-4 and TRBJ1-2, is ETGVTQSPTHLIKTRGQQVTLRCSSQSGHNTVSWYQQALGQGPQFIFQYYREEENGRGNFPPRFSGLQFPNYSSELNVNALELDDSALYLCASSAGNSGSGYTFGSGTRLTVV.

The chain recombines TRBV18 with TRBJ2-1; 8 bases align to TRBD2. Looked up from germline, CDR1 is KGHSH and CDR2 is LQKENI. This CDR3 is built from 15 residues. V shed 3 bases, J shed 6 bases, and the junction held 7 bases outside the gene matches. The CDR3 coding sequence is TGTGCCAGCTCACCTCAAGCGGGAGAGACCAATGAGCAGTTCTTC. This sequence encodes CASSPQAGETNEQFF. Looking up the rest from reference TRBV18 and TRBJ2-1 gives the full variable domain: NAGVMQNPRHLVRRRGQEARLRCSPMKGHSHVYWYRQLPEEGLKFMVYLQKENIIDESGMPKERFSAEFPKEGPSILRIQQVVRGDSAAYFCASSPQAGETNEQFFGPGTRLTVL.

The chain's CDR3 is CASSQEQGRGEKLFF. The CDR3 DNA follows: TGCGCCAGCAGCCAAGAGCAAGGCCGGGGTGAAAAACTGTTTTTT. This chain joins TRBV4-1 and TRBJ1-4; no firm D call. From germline, CDR1 is MGHRA and CDR2 YSYEKL. This CDR3 comprises 15 residues. Trimming left V 0 bases short and J 7 bases short, with 12 bases between.

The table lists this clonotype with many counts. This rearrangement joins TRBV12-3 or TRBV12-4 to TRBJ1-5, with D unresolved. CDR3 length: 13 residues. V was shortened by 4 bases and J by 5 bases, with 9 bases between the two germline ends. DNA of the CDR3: TGTGCCAGCAGTTACAAACGGGATCAGCCCCAGCATTTT. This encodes CASSYKRDQPQHF.

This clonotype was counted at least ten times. The CDR3: CASSFRVDDEQYF. For the CDR3, the DNA is TGTGCCAGCAGTTTCCGGGTCGACGACGAGCAGTACTTC. This chain connects TRBV12-3 or TRBV12-4 to TRBJ2-7; D uncertain. The CDR3 is 13 amino acids. The V end was cut by 3 bases, the J end by 5 bases, with 11 bases between.

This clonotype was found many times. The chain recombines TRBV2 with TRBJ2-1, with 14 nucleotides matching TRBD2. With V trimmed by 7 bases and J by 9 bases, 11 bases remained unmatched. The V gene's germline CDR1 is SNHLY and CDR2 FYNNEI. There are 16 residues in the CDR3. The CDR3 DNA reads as TGTGCCAGCACCCCGGGACTAGCGGGAGTGGGGAGTGAGCAGTTCTTC. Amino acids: CASTPGLAGVGSEQFF.

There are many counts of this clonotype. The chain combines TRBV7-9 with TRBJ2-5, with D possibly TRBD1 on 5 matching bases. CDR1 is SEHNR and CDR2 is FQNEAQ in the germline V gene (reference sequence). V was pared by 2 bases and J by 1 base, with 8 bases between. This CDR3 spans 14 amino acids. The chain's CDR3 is CASSLLGRQETQYF. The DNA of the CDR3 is TGTGCCAGCAGCTTACTGGGGCGCCAAGAGACCCAGTACTTC.

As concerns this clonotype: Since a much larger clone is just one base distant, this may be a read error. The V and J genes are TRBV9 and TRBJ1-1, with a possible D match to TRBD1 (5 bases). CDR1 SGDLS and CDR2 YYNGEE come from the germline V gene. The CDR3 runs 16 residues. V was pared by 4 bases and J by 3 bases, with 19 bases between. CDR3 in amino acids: CASSTPRGVGDTEAFF. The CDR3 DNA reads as TGTGCCAGCAGCACACCCCGAGGGGTGGGGGACACTGAAGCTTTCTTT.

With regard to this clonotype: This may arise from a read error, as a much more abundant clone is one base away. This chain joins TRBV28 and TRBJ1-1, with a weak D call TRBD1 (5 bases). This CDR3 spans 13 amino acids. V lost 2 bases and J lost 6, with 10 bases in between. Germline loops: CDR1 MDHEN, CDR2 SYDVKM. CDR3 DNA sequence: TGTGCCAGCAGTTTAGTGGGACGGGCTGAAGCTTTCTTT. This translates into CASSLVGRAEAFF. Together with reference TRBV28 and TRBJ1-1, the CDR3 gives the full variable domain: DVKVTQSSRYLVKRTGEKVFLECVQDMDHENMFWYRQDPGLGLRLIYFSYDVKMKEKGDIPEGYSVSREKKERFSLILESASTNQTSMYLCASSLVGRAEAFFGQGTRLTVV.

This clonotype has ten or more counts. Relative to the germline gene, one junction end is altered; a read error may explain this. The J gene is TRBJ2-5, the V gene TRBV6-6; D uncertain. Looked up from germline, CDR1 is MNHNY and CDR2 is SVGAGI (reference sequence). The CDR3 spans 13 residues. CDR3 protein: CANSYSPGETQYF. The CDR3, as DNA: TGTGCCAACAGTTACTCTCCGGGAGAGACCCAGTACTTC.

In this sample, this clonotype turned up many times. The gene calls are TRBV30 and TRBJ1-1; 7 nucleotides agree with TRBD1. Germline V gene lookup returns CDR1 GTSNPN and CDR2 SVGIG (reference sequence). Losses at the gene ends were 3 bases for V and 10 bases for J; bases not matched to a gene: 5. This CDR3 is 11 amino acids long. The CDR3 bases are TGTGCCTGGAGGACAGGGTCGGGAGCTTTCTTT. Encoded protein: CAWRTGSGAFF.

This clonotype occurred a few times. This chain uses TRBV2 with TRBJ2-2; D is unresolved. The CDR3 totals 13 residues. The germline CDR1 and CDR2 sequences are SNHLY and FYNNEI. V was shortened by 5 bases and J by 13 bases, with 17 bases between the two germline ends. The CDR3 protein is CASSFDTTRWLFF. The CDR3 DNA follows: TGTGCCAGCAGTTTTGACACCACACGTTGGCTGTTTTTT.

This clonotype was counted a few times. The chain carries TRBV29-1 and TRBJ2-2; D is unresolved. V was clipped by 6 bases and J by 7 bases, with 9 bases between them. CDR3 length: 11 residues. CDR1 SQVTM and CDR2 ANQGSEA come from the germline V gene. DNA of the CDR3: TGCAGCGTGTGGAGTGGCGGGGAGCTGTTTTTT. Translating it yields CSVWSGGELFF.

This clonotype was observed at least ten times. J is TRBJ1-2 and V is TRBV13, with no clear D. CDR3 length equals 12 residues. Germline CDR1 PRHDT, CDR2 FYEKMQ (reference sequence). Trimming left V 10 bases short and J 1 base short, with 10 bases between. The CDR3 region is CATLLYNYGYTF. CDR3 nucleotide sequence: TGTGCCACCCTCCTTTATAACTATGGCTACACCTTC.

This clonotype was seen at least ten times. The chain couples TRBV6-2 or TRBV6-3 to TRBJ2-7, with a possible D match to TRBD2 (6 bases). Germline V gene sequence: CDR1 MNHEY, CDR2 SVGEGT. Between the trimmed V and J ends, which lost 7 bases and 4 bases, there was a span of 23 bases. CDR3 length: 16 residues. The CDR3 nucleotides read TGTGCCAGCACCCACTTAGGGCGGCGGGGTGTATACGAGCAGTACTTC. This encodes CASTHLGRRGVYEQYF.

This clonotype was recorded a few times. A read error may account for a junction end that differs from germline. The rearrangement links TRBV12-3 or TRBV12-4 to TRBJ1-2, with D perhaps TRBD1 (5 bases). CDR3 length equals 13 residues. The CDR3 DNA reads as TGTGCCGGCAGTTTACGGCGGGGCGCGGGCTACACCTTC. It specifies CAGSLRRGAGYTF.

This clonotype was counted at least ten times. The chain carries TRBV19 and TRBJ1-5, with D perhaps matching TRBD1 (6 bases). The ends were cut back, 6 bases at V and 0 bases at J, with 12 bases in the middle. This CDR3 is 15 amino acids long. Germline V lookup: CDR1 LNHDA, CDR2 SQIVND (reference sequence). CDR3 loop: CASRLNRDSNQPQHF. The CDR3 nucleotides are TGTGCCAGTAGGTTAAACAGGGATAGCAATCAGCCCCAGCATTTT.

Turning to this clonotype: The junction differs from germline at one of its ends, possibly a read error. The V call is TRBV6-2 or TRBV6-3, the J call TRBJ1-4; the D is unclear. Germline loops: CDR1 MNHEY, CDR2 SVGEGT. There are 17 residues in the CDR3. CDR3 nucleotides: TGTGCCAGCAGTTACCGTGGCCCCGTCTCATCTAAGGAAAAACTGTTTTTT. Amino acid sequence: CASSYRGPVSSKEKLFF.

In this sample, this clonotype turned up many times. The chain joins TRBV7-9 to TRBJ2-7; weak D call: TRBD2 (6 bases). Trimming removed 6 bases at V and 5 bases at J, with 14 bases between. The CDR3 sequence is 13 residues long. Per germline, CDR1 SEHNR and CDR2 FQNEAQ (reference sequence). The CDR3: CASRPGGADEQYF. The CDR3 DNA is TGTGCCAGCAGACCAGGCGGGGCCGACGAGCAGTACTTC. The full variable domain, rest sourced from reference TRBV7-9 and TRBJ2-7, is DTGVSQNPRHKITKRGQNVTFRCDPISEHNRLYWYRQTLGQGPEFLTYFQNEAQLEKSRLLSDRFSAERPKGSFSTLEIQRTEQGDSAMYLCASRPGGADEQYFGPGTRLTVT.

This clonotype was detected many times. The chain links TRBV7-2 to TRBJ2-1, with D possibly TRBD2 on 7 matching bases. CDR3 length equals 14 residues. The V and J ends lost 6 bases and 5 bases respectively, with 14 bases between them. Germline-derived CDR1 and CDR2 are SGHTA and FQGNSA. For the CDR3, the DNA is TGTGCCAGCAGGAGGGGGGGGCCCCACAATGAGCAGTTCTTC. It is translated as CASRRGGPHNEQFF.

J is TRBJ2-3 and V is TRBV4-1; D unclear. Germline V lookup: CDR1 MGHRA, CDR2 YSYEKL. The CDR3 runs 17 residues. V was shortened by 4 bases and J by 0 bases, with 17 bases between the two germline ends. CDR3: CASSLGPLLTSTDTQYF. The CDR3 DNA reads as TGCGCCAGCAGCCTCGGACCCCTCTTAACTAGCACAGATACGCAGTATTTT.